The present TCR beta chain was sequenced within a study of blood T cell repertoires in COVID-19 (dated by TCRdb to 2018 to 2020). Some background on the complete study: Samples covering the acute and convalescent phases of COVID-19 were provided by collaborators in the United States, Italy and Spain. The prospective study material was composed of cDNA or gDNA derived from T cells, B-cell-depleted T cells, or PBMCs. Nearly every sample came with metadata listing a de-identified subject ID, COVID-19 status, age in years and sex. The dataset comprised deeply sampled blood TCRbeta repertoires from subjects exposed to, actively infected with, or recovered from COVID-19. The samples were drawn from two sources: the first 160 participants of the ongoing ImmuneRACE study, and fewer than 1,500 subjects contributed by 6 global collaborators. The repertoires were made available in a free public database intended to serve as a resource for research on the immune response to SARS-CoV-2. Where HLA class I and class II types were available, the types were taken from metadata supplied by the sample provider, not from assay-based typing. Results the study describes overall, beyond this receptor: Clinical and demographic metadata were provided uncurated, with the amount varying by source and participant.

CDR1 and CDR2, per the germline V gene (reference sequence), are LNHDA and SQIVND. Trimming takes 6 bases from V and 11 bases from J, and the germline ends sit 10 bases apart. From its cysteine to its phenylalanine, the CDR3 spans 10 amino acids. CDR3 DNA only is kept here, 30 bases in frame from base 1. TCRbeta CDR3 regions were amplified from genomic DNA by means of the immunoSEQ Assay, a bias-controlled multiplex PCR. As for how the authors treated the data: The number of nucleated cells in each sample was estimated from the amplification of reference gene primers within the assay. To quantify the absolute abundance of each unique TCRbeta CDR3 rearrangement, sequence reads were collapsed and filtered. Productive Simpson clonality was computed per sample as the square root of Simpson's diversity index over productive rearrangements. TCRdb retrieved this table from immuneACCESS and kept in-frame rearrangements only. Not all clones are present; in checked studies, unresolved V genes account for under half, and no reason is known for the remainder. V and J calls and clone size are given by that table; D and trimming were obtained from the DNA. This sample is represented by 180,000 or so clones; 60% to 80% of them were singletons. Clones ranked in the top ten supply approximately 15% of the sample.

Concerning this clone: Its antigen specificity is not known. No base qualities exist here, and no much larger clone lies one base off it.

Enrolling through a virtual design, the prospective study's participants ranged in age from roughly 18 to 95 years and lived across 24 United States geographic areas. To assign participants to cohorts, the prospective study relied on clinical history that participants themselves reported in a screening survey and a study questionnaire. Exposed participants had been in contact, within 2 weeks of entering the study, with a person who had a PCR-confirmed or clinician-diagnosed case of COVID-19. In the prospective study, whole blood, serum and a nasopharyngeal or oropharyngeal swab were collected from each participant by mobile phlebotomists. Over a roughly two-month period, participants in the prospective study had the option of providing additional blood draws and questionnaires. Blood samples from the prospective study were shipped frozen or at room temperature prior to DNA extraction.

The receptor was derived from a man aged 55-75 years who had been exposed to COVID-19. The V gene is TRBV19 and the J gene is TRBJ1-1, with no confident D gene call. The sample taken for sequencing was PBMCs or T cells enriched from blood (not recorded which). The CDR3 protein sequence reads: CASSRDGAFF. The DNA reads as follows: TGTGCCAGTAGCCGCGACGGGGCTTTCTTT.